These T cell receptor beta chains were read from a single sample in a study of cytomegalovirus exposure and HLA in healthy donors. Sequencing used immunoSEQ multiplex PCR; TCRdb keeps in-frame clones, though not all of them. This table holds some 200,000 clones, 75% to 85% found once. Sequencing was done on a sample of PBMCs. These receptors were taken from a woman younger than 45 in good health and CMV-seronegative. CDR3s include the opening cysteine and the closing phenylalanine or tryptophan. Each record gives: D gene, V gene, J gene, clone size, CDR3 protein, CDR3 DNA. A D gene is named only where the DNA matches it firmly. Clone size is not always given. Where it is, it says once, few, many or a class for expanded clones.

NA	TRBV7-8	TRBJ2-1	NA	CASSSGWGLNEQFF	TGTGCCAGCAGCTCCGGCTGGGGGCTCAATGAGCAGTTCTTC
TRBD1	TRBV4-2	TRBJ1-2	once	CASSQEDRAQLYGYTF	TGTGCCAGCAGCCAAGAAGACAGGGCACAACTCTATGGCTACACCTTC
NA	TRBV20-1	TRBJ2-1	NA	CSARLDNEQFF	TGCAGTGCTAGATTAGACAATGAGCAGTTCTTC
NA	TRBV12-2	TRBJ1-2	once	CASRTRTGIGYTF	TGTGCAAGTCGCACTCGGACAGGGATTGGCTACACCTTC
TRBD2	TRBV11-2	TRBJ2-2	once	CASSLAAGGNTGELFF	TGTGCCAGCAGCTTAGCAGCGGGGGGGAACACCGGGGAGCTGTTTTTT
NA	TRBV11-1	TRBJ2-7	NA	CASSVEIHGYEQYF	TGTGCCAGCAGCGTAGAGATACACGGGTACGAGCAGTACTTC
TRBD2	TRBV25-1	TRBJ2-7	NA	CASSRTSGSYEQYF	TGTGCCAGCAGCAGGACTAGCGGGAGTTACGAGCAGTACTTC
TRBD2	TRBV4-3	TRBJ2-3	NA	CASSQDRAGGPLDTQYF	TGCGCCAGCAGCCAAGATCGTGCGGGGGGGCCTTTAGATACGCAGTATTTT
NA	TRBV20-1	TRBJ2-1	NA	CSAPINEQFF	TGCAGTGCTCCTATAAATGAGCAGTTCTTC
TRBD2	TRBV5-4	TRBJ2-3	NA	CASSIGLANPDTQYF	TGTGCCAGCAGCATAGGACTAGCGAACCCAGATACGCAGTATTTT
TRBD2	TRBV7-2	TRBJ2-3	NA	CASSPQGLSTDTQYF	TGTGCCAGCAGCCCTCAGGGACTATCCACAGATACGCAGTATTTT
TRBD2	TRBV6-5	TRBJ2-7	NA	CASSYTSGRALREQYF	TGTGCCAGCAGTTACACAAGCGGGAGGGCCCTCAGGGAGCAGTACTTC
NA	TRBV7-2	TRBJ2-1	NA	CASSLTRAGNNEQFF	TGTGCCAGCAGCTTAACAAGGGCAGGGAACAATGAGCAGTTCTTC
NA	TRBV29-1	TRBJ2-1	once	CSARSQAHEQFF	TGCAGCGCCCGGTCCCAAGCCCATGAGCAGTTCTTC
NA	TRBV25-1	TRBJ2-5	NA	CASSLYGEQYF	TGTGCCAGCAGCTTATATGGAGAGCAGTACTTC
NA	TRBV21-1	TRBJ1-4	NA	CASSNLTKEQNEKLFF	TGTGCCAGCAGCAACTTAACAAAGGAACAGAATGAAAAACTGTTTTTT
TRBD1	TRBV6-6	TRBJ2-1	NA	CASSDGTGVSNEQFF	TGTGCCAGCAGCGACGGGACAGGGGTGAGCAATGAGCAGTTCTTC
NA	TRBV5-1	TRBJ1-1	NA	CASSLVGEGGNTEAFF	TGCGCCAGCAGCTTGGTAGGGGAGGGAGGGAACACTGAAGCTTTCTTT
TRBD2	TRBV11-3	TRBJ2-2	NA	CASSYSGGSGELFF	TGTGCCAGCAGCTATAGCGGGGGGTCCGGGGAGCTGTTTTTT
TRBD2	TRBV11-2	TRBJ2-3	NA	CASSFTGTSGLSTDTQYF	TGTGCCAGCAGCTTCACCGGGACTAGCGGACTTAGCACAGATACGCAGTATTTT
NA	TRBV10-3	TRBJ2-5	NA	CAISENWETQYF	TGTGCCATCAGTGAGAACTGGGAGACCCAGTACTTC
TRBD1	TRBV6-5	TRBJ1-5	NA	CASSKQGINQPQHF	TGTGCCAGCAGTAAACAGGGGATTAATCAGCCCCAGCATTTT
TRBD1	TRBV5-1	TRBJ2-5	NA	CASSLAGDRLFEQYF	TGCGCCAGCAGCTTGGCTGGGGACAGGTTGTTTGAGCAGTACTTC
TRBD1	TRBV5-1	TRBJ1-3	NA	CASSSAGTGSGNTIYF	TGCGCCAGCAGCTCAGCTGGGACAGGGTCCGGAAACACCATATATTTT
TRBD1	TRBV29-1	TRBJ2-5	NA	CSGQTGQETQYF	TGCAGCGGACAGACAGGGCAAGAGACCCAGTACTTC
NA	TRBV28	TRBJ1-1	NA	CASRTTVRNTEAFF	TGTGCCAGCAGAACGACAGTAAGGAACACTGAAGCTTTCTTT
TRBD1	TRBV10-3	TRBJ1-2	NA	CAISEIGTGDGYTF	TGTGCCATCAGTGAGATCGGGACAGGGGATGGCTACACCTTC
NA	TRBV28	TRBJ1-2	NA	CASSLSSTGSPLTNYGYTF	TGTGCCAGCAGTTTATCATCGACAGGTAGTCCCTTGACTAACTATGGCTACACCTTC
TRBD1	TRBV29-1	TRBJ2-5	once	CSVDGTGGETQYF	TGCAGCGTTGATGGGACAGGGGGAGAGACCCAGTACTTC
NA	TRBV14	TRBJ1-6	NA	CASSQVRGTQDSPLHF	TGTGCCAGCAGCCAAGTCAGAGGGACACAAGACTCACCCCTCCACTTT
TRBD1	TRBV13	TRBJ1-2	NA	CASSLGDRGDYGYTF	TGTGCCAGCAGCTTGGGGGACAGGGGGGACTATGGCTACACCTTC
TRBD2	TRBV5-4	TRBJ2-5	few	CASSFPTSGGETQYF	TGTGCCAGCAGCTTCCCGACTAGCGGGGGGGAGACCCAGTACTTC
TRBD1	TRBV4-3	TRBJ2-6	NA	CASSQEQTGGRGANVLTF	TGCGCCAGCAGCCAAGAGCAGACAGGGGGTAGGGGGGCCAACGTCCTGACTTTC
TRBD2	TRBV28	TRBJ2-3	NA	CASSPQRGATDTQYF	TGTGCCAGCAGTCCTCAGCGGGGGGCCACAGATACGCAGTATTTT
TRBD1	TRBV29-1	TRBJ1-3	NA	CSVEQGAGGNTIYF	TGCAGCGTTGAACAGGGGGCGGGAGGAAACACCATATATTTT
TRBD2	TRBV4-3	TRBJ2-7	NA	CASSHDRTSGPSYEQYF	TGCGCCAGCAGCCATGACCGGACTAGCGGCCCCTCCTACGAGCAGTACTTC
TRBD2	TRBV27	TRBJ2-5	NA	CASSEATSGPQGTQYF	TGTGCCAGCAGTGAAGCGACTAGCGGCCCCCAGGGGACCCAGTACTTC
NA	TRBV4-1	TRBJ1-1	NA	CASSQGFSGRKTEAFF	TGCGCCAGCAGCCAAGGGTTTTCAGGGCGGAAGACTGAAGCTTTCTTT
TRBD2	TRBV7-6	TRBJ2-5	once	CASSSAGTSGGETQYF	TGTGCCAGCAGCTCAGCCGGGACTAGCGGCGGGGAGACCCAGTACTTC
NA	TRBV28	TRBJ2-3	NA	CASDSQGSDTQYF	TGTGCCAGCGATTCACAGGGTTCGGATACGCAGTATTTT
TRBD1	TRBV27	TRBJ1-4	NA	CASSYAGTENEKLFF	TGTGCCAGCAGTTATGCCGGGACAGAGAATGAAAAACTGTTTTTT
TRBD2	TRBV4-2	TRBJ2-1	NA	CASSQSGSSYNEQFF	TGTGCCAGCAGCCAGAGCGGGAGCTCCTACAATGAGCAGTTCTTC
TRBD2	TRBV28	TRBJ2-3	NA	CASSLVTSGERTDTQYF	TGTGCCAGCAGTTTGGTAACTAGCGGAGAGCGCACAGATACGCAGTATTTT
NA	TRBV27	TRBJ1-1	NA	CASSTSLITEAFF	TGTGCCAGCAGTACATCGTTAATCACTGAAGCTTTCTTT
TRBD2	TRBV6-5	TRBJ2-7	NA	CASSYGASGSREQYF	TGTGCCAGCAGTTATGGGGCTAGCGGGAGTCGGGAGCAGTACTTC
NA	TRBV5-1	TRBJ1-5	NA	CASSPSEGGQPQHF	TGCGCCAGCAGCCCCTCCGAAGGGGGACAGCCCCAGCATTTT
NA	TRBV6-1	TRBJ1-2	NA	CATRDKLANYGYTF	TGTGCCACCCGGGACAAACTTGCGAACTATGGCTACACCTTC
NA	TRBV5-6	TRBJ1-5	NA	CASSLSSSSGNQPQHF	TGTGCCAGCAGCTTGTCGTCATCTAGTGGCAATCAGCCCCAGCATTTT